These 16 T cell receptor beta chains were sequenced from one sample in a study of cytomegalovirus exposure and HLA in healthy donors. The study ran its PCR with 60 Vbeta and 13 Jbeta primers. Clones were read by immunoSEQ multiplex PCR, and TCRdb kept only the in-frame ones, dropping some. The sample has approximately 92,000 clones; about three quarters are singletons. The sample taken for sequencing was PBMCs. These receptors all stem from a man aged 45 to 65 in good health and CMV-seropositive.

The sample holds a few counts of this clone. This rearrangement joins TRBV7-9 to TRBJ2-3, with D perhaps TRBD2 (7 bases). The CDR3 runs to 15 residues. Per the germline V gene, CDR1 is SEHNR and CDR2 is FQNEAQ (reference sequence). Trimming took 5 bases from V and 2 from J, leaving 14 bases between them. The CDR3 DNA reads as TGTGCCAGCAGCCCAGGGGAGGGGATCACAGATACGCAGTATTTT. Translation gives CASSPGEGITDTQYF. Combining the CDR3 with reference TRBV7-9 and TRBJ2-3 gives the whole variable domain DTGVSQNPRHKITKRGQNVTFRCDPISEHNRLYWYRQTLGQGPEFLTYFQNEAQLEKSRLLSDRFSAERPKGSFSTLEIQRTEQGDSAMYLCASSPGEGITDTQYFGPGTRLTVL.

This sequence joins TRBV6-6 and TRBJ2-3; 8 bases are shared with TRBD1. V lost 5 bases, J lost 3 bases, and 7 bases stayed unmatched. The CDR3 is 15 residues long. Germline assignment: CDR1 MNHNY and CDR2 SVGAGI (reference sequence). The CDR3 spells CASSPRTGRTDTQYF. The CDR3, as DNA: TGTGCCAGCAGTCCGAGGACAGGGAGAACAGATACGCAGTATTTT.

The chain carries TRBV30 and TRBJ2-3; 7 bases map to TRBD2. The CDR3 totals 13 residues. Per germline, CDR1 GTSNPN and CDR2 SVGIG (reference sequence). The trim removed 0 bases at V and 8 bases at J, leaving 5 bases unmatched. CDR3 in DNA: TGTGCCTGGAGTGTCCTAGCGGTAGGTACGCAGTATTTT. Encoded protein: CAWSVLAVGTQYF. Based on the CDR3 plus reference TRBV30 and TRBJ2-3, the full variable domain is SQTIHQWPATLVQPVGSPLSLECTVEGTSNPNLYWYRQAAGRGLQLLFYSVGIGQISSEVPQNLSASRPQDRQFILSSKKLLLSDSGFYLCAWSVLAVGTQYFGPGTRLTVL.

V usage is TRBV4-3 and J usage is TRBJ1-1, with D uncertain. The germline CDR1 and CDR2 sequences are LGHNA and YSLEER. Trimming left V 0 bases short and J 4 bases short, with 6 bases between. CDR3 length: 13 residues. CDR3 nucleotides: TGCGCCAGCAGCCAAGATGTTCGCACTGAAGCTTTCTTT. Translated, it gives CASSQDVRTEAFF.

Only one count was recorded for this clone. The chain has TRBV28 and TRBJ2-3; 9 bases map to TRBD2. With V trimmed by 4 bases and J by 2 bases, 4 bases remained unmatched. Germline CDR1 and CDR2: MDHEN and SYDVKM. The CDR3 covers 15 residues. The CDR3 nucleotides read TGTGCCAGCAGTTCTAGCGGGGCGTCCACAGATACGCAGTATTTT. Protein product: CASSSSGASTDTQYF.

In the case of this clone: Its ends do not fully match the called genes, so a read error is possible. DNA of the CDR3: TGTGCCAGCAGCCTCGGGAGCCCTTATGGCTACCCCTTC. This gives the protein CASSLGSPYGYPF. The chain recombines TRBV5-6 with TRBJ1-2; D not resolved. The CDR3 sequence is 13 residues long. Germline V CDR1 and CDR2: SGHDT, YYEEEE.

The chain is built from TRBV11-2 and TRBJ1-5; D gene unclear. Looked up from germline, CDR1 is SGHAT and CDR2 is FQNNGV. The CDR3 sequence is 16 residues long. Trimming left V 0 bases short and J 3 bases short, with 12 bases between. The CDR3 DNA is TGTGCCAGCAGCTTAGATTTCACGACTTACAATCAGCCCCAGCATTTT. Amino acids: CASSLDFTTYNQPQHF.

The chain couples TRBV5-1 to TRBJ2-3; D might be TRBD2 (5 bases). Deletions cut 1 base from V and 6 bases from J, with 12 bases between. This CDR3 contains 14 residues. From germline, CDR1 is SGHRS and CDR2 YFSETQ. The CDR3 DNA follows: TGCGCCAGCAGCTTGACCCGGACTGCCGATACGCAGTATTTT. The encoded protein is CASSLTRTADTQYF. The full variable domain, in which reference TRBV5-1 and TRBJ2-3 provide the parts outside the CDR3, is KAGVTQTPRYLIKTRGQQVTLSCSPISGHRSVSWYQQTPGQGLQFLFEYFSETQRNKGNFPGRFSGRQFSNSRSEMNVSTLELGDSALYLCASSLTRTADTQYFGPGTRLTVL.

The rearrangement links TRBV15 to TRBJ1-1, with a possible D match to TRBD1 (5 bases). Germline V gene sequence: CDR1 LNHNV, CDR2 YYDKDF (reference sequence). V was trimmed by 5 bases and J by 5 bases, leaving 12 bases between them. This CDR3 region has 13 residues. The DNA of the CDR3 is TGTGCCACCAGCCCTTGGGGGGTTACTGAAGCTTTCTTT. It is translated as CATSPWGVTEAFF.

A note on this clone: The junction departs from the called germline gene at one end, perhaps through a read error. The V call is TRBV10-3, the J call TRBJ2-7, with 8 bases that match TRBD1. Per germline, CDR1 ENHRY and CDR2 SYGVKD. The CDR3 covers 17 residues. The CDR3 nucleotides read TGTGCCATCAGTGATCTCCTTCGGACAGGGACCTCCTACGAGCGGTACTTC. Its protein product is CAISDLLRTGTSYERYF.

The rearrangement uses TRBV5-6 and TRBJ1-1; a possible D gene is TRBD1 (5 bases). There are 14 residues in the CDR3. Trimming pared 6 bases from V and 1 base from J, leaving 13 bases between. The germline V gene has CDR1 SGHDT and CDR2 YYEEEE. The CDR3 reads CASNLWGENTEAFF. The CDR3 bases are TGTGCCAGCAACCTATGGGGCGAGAACACTGAAGCTTTCTTT. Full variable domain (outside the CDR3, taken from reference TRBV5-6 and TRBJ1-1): DAGVTQSPTHLIKTRGQQVTLRCSPKSGHDTVSWYQQALGQGPQFIFQYYEEEERQRGNFPDRFSGHQFPNYSSELNVNALLLGDSALYLCASNLWGENTEAFFGQGTRLTVV.

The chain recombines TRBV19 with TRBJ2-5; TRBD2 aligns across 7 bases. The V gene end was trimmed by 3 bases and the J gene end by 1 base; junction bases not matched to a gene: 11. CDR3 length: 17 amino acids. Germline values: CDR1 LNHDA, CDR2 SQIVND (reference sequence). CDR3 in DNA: TGTGCCAGTAGTATCCCCGGGGGGTTGCGGGGCCAAGAGACCCAGTACTTC. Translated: CASSIPGGLRGQETQYF.

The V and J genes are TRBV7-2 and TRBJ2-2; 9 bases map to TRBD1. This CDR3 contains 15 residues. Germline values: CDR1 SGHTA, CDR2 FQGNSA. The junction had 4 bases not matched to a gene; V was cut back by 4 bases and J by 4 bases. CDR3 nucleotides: TGTGCCAGCAGCTCTCGGACAGGGGCCACCGGGGAGCTGTTTTTT. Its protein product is CASSSRTGATGELFF.

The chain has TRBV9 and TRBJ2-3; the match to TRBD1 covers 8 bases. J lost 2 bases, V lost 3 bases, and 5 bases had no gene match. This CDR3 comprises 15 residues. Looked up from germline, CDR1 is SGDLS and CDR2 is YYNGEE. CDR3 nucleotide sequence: TGTGCCAGCAGCGCCGGACAGGGTACCACAGATACGCAGTATTTT. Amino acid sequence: CASSAGQGTTDTQYF.

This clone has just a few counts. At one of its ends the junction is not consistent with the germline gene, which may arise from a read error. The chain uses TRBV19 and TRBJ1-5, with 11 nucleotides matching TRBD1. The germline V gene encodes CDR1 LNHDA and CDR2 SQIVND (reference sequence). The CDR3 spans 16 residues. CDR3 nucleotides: TGTGCCAGTAGTATTGGGGACAGGGGGACCTATCAGCCCCAGAATTTT. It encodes CASSIGDRGTYQPQNF.

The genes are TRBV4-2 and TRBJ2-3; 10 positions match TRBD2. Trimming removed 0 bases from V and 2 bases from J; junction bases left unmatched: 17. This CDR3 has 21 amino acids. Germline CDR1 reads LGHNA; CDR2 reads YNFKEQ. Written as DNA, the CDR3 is TGTGCCAGCAGCCAAGATCAAGTCGGGCTGGATAGCGGGGGGCACACAGATACGCAGTATTTT. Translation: CASSQDQVGLDSGGHTDTQYF.